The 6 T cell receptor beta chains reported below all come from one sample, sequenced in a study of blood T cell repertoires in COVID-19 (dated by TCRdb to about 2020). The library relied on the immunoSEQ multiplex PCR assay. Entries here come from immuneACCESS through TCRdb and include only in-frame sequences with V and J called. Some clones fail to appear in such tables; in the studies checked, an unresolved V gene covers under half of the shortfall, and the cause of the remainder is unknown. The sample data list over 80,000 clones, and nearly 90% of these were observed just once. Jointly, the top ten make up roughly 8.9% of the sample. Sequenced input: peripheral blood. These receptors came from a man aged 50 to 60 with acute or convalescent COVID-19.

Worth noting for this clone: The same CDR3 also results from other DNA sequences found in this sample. CDR3 in DNA: TGTGCCAGCAGCTTAGTTACTGGAAACACCATATATTTT. It is translated as CASSLVTGNTIYF. This rearrangement joins TRBV7-6 to TRBJ1-3; no reliable D call. The CDR3 sequence is 13 residues long. From germline, CDR1 is SGHVS and CDR2 FNYEAQ. V lost 1 base to trimming and J lost 2 bases, with 3 bases between them.

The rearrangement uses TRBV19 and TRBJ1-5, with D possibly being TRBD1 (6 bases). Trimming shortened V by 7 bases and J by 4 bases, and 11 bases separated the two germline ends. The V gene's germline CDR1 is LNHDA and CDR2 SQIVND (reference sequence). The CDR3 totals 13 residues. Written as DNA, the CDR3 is TGTGCCAGTACACAGGGTTGGAATCAGCCCCAGCATTTT. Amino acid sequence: CASTQGWNQPQHF.

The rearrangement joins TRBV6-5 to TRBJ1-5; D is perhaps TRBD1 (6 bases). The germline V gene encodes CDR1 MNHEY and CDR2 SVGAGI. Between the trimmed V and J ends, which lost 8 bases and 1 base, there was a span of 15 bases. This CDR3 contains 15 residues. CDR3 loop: CASAQGRGSNQPQHF. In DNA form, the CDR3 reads TGTGCCAGCGCCCAGGGGAGAGGGAGCAATCAGCCCCAGCATTTT.

CDR3: CASRSGTSDQETQYF. As DNA, the CDR3 is TGCGCCAGCAGAAGTGGTACTAGCGACCAAGAGACCCAGTACTTC. The chain joins TRBV5-1 to TRBJ2-5; 7 bases match TRBD2. Germline lookup yields CDR1 SGHRS and CDR2 YFSETQ. Unmatched junction bases numbered 7, after V lost 5 bases and J lost 0 bases. This CDR3 has 15 amino acids.

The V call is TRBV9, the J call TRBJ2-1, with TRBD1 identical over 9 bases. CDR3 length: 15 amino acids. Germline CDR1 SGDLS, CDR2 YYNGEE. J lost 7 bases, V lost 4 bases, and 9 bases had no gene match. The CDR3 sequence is CASSSRTGEWNEQFF. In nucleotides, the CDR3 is TGTGCCAGCAGCTCCCGGACAGGGGAGTGGAATGAGCAGTTCTTC. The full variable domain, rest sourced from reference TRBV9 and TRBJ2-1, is DSGVTQTPKHLITATGQRVTLRCSPRSGDLSVYWYQQSLDQGLQFLIQYYNGEERAKGNILERFSAQQFPDLHSELNLSSLELGDSALYFCASSSRTGEWNEQFFGPGTRLTVL.

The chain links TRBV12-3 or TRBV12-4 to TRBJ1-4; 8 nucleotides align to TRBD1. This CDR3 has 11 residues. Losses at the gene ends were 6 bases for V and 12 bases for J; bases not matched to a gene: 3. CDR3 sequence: CASSRTGQLFF. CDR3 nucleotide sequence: TGTGCCAGCAGCAGGACAGGGCAACTGTTTTTT.